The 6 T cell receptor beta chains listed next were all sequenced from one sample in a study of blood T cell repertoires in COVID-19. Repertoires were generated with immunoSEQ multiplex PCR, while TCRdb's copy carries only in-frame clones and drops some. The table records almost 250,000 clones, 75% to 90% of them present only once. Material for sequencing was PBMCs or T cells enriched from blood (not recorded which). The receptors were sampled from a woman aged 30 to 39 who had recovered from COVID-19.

CDR3 bases: TGTGCCAGCAGCTTAAGTGGGGGACAGAGCACAGATACGCAGTATTTT. This sequence encodes CASSLSGGQSTDTQYF. This chain links TRBV7-8 with TRBJ2-3, with TRBD1 matching over 7 bases. The germline CDR1 and CDR2 sequences are SGHVS and FQNEAQ. This CDR3 spans 16 amino acids. J gave up 0 bases and V 2 bases, and 5 bases lay outside the gene matches. The variable domain in full, completed from reference TRBV7-8 and TRBJ2-3, reads GAGVSQSPRYKVAKRGQDVALRCDPISGHVSLFWYQQALGQGPEFLTYFQNEAQLDKSGLPSDRFFAERPEGSVSTLKIQRTQQEDSAVYLCASSLSGGQSTDTQYFGPGTRLTVL.

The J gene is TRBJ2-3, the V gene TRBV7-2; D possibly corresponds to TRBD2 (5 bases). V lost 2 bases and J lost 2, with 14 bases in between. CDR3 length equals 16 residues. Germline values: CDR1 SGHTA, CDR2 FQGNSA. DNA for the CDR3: TGTGCCAGCAGCTTAATAGCGACGGGAAACACAGATACGCAGTATTTT. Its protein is CASSLIATGNTDTQYF.

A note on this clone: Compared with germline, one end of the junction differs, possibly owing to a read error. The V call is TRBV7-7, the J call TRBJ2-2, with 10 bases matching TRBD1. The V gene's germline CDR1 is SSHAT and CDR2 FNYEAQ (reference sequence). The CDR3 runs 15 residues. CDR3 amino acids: CASSTGTGDPGELFF. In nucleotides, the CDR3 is TGTGCTAGCAGTACCGGGACAGGGGATCCCGGGGAGCTGTTTTTT.

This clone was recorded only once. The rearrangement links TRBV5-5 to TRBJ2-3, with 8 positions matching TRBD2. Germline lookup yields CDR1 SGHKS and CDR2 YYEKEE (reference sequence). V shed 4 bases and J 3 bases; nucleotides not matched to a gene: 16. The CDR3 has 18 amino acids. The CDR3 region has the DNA TGTGCCAGCAGCCCGAAAGAGCGGGAGTATCAGGGGACAGATACGCAGTATTTT. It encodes CASSPKEREYQGTDTQYF.

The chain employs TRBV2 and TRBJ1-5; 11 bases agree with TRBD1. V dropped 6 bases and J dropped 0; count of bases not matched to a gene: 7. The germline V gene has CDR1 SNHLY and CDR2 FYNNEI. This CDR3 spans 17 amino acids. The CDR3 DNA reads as TGTGCCAGCAGCGGACAGGGGGCCACTTTTAGCAATCAGCCCCAGCATTTT. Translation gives CASSGQGATFSNQPQHF.

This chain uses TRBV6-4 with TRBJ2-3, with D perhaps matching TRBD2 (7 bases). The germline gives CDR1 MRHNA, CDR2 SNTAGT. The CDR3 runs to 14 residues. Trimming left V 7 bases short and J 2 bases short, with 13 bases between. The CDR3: CASNGGPSTDTQYF. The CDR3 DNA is TGTGCCAGCAACGGGGGGCCCTCCACAGATACGCAGTATTTT.